The 19 T cell receptor beta chains presented below share a single source sample, sequenced in a study of CD8+ T cells in alopecia areata. Researchers sorted pooled cutaneous lymph node cells on the basis of CD4, CD8alpha, NKG2D, NKG2ACE and other markers. cDNA prepared by RNA extraction and subsequent reverse transcription served as the template for sequencing. The protocol was immunoSEQ multiplex PCR, while the TCRdb copy is restricted to in-frame clones and leaves out a portion. The sample presents some 18,000 clones, none singletons. The sequenced sample was CD8+ T cells sorted from a lymph node. Receptor source: a C3H/HeJ mouse with alopecia areata. The MHC haplotype of this mouse line is H2-k.

The table lists this clone with a few counts. The genes are named according to mouse. The read halts 4 residues ahead of the CDR3 end, with the missing end drawn from the germline J gene. This rearrangement joins TRBV13-3 to TRBJ1-1, with D maybe TRBD1 (6 bases). The CDR3 extends over 14 amino acids. From germline, CDR1 is NNHDY and CDR2 SYVADS. V was cut by 2 bases and J by 0 bases, with 8 bases left in between. The sequenced CDR3 bases are TGTGCCAGCAGTGAGGGACAAACAAACACA. It encodes CASSEGQTNT. The CDR3 in its entirety is CASSEGQTNTEVFF.

This clone has at least ten counts. The listed genes are named as in mouse. The read halts 4 residues ahead of the CDR3 end, with the missing end drawn from the germline J gene. V is TRBV13-2 and J is TRBJ2-1; D is possibly TRBD2 (6 bases). Per the germline V gene, CDR1 is NNHNN and CDR2 is SYGAGS (reference sequence). V lost 2 bases and J lost 0, with 9 bases in between. CDR3 length: 15 residues. CDR3 region: CASGDLLGNYAEQFF. CDR3 bases read: TGTGCCAGCGGTGACCTACTGGGTAACTATGCT.

This clone has just a few counts. Any gene name here is a mouse gene name. The read terminates 4 residues ahead of where the CDR3 ends, so the germline J gene completes it. V is TRBV5 and J is TRBJ2-7; 11 positions agree with TRBD1. From germline, CDR1 is LGHNA and CDR2 YNLKQL (reference sequence). V was clipped by 2 bases and J by 3 bases; unmatched bases: 3. There are 15 residues in the CDR3. The chain's CDR3 is CASSQTGTGGYEQYF. The DNA read from the CDR3 is TGTGCCAGCAGCCAAACCGGGACAGGGGGCTAT.

Ten or more counts support this clone. Gene names are mouse gene names. Read coverage stops 4 residues before the CDR3 terminus; the germline J gene supplies the remainder. The chain employs TRBV13-3 and TRBJ2-7; a weak D match, TRBD2 (5 bases). Germline V gene sequence: CDR1 NNHDY, CDR2 SYVADS. The V and J ends lost 1 base and 3 bases respectively, with 8 bases between them. This CDR3 has 13 amino acids. CDR3: CASSDHWNYEQYF. The CDR3 bases that were read are TGTGCCAGCAGTGATCACTGGAACTAT.

This clone was seen a handful of times. Gene and germline names: mouse. The read terminates 4 residues ahead of where the CDR3 ends, so the germline J gene completes it. The V and J genes are TRBV17 and TRBJ1-1; D ambiguous. This CDR3 has 12 residues. V was pared by 2 bases and J by 3 bases, with 4 bases between. In germline, CDR1 is MNHDT, CDR2 YYDKIL. The part of the CDR3 DNA that was read is TGTGCTAGCAGTAGAACAGACACA. Translation: CASSRTDT. The CDR3, in full, reads CASSRTDTEVFF.

As to this clone: This likely reflects a read error, since a far larger clone is one base away. Gene names and germline match the mouse. The read ends 4 residues shy of where the CDR3 ends; the end is completed using the germline J gene. The rearrangement links TRBV13-3 to TRBJ1-4, with D unclear. Per germline, CDR1 NNHDY and CDR2 SYVADS. This CDR3 contains 11 residues. The CDR3 region is CASSESERLFF. CDR3 DNA, as far as it was read: TGTGCCAGCAGTGAAAGCGAA.

In this sample, this clone turned up many times. The listed genes are named as in mouse. The read ends 4 residues before the CDR3 terminus; that terminus is restored from the germline J gene. The genes are TRBV1 and TRBJ2-5; 12 nucleotides line up with TRBD2. CDR1 NSQYPW and CDR2 LRSPGD come from the germline V gene (reference sequence). The CDR3 covers 15 residues. The CDR3 bases that were read are TGCACCTGCAGTGGGGACTGGGGGGCTACGGAC. Translation gives CTCSGDWGATD. The CDR3 in full is CTCSGDWGATDTQYF.

This clone turned up a few times. The gene names given are mouse names. The sequenced fragment ends 4 residues before the CDR3 boundary, so the rest is inferred from the germline J gene. V and J are TRBV13-3 and TRBJ2-4, with 11 bases identical to TRBD2. The germline V gene has CDR1 NNHDY and CDR2 SYVADS. There are 16 residues in the CDR3. The sequenced CDR3 bases are TGTGCCAGCAGTGAAACTGGGGGGGCGAAAGGGAAC. It translates to CASSETGGAKGN. The whole CDR3 sequence reads CASSETGGAKGNTLYF. Combining the CDR3 with reference TRBV13-3 and TRBJ2-4 gives the whole variable domain EAAVTQSPRSKVAVTGGKVTLSCHQTNNHDYMYWYRQDTGHGLRLIHYSYVADSTEKGDIPDGYKASRPSQENFSLILELASLSQTAVYFCASSETGGAKGNTLYFGAGTRLSVL.

Details on this clone: Genes here carry mouse names. The read gets to within 4 residues of the CDR3 end, and the germline J gene fills in the rest. This chain links TRBV13-1 with TRBJ2-7, with D possibly TRBD1 on 6 matching bases. Per the germline V gene, CDR1 is NSHNY and CDR2 is SYGAGN. V shed 4 bases and J shed 1 base, with 9 bases lying between them. This CDR3 region has 13 residues. The CDR3 protein is CASSLGHSYEQYF. CDR3 DNA, as far as it was read: TGTGCCAGCAGTCTGGGACATTCCTAT.

Concerning this clone: A far larger clone is one nucleotide away, so this likely arose from a read error. These gene names are mouse names. In the same sample, other DNA sequences code for this CDR3. CDR3 bases read: TGTGCCAGCAGTTCCGGGACTGGGGGGTAT. Amino acids: CASSSGTGGY. The full CDR3 protein reads CASSSGTGGYEQYF. V gene TRBV14 combines with J gene TRBJ2-7; 12 nucleotides match TRBD2. The read terminates 4 residues before the CDR3 end, so the remaining end is supplied by the germline J gene. The germline V gene encodes CDR1 SGHDT and CDR2 FRDEAV. The CDR3 covers 14 residues.

This clone occurred many times. The gene names given are mouse names. Read sequence stops 4 residues before the CDR3 end, and the germline J gene provides the missing end. This CDR3 is also generated by other DNA sequences in the sample. The V and J genes are TRBV13-2 and TRBJ2-7; 8 nucleotides line up with TRBD2. This CDR3 contains 13 residues. The germline CDR1 and CDR2 sequences are NNHNN and SYGAGS (reference sequence). The sequenced part of the CDR3 DNA is TGTGCCAGCGGTGATGGACTGGGGTAT. Translating gives CASGDGLGY. The entire CDR3 is CASGDGLGYEQYF.

This clone was recorded at least ten times. Genes here carry mouse names. With the read ending 4 residues before the CDR3 end, the germline J gene is used to fill in that end. The J gene is TRBJ2-3, the V gene TRBV13-3, with D perhaps TRBD2 (6 bases). The length of the CDR3 is 16 residues. The germline V and J ends were trimmed by 0 bases and 0 bases, with 11 bases remaining between them. Germline V gene sequence: CDR1 NNHDY, CDR2 SYVADS. Incomplete CDR3 DNA: TGTGCCAGCAGTGATGGGCTGGGGACTAGTGCAGAA. Protein: CASSDGLGTSAE. The complete CDR3 protein is CASSDGLGTSAETLYF.

With regard to this clone: Mouse names are used for the genes. This chain's CDR3 is CAWSPDRGEVFF. The covered CDR3 bases are TGTGCCTGGAGTCCCGACAGGGGA. The V and J genes are TRBV31 and TRBJ1-1; 8 nucleotides line up with TRBD1. The read halts 4 residues ahead of the CDR3 end, with the missing end drawn from the germline J gene. CDR3 size: 12 residues. Germline V gene sequence: CDR1 GKSSPN, CDR2 SITVG.

In this sample, this clone turned up a few times. The germline and genes are mouse ones. The read ends 4 residues before the CDR3 terminus; that terminus is restored from the germline J gene. The chain links TRBV3 to TRBJ2-1; 7 bases are a match to TRBD2. In germline, CDR1 is SNHLY, CDR2 FYNGKV (reference sequence). The V segment lost 2 bases and the J segment 3 bases; nucleotides outside the gene matches: 1. The CDR3 extends over 14 amino acids. CDR3 DNA, as far as it was read: TGTGCCAGCAGCTTACTGGGGGTCTATGCT. Amino acids: CASSLLGVYA. The full CDR3 protein reads CASSLLGVYAEQFF.

Only a few counts were recorded for this clone. All gene names here are mouse names. The sequence runs out 4 residues before the end of the CDR3; the remainder is reconstructed from the germline J gene. The chain joins TRBV14 to TRBJ2-4, with a weak D call TRBD1 (6 bases). V gave up 4 bases and J gave up 3 bases, with 9 bases separating them. The CDR3 sequence is 13 residues long. Germline lookup yields CDR1 SGHDT and CDR2 FRDEAV. CDR3 DNA, as far as it was read: TGTGCCAGCAGTCACGGACAGCAAAAC. Protein: CASSHGQQN. The CDR3 as a whole reads CASSHGQQNTLYF.

The table lists this clone with many counts. Gene names refer to mouse genes. Read coverage stops 4 residues before the CDR3 terminus; the germline J gene supplies the remainder. This sequence joins TRBV13-3 and TRBJ2-7, with 11 bases lining up with TRBD2. CDR1 is NNHDY, CDR2 SYVADS, per germline. CDR3 size: 14 residues. The CDR3 reads CASTPGLGAYEQYF. The CDR3 DNA, read in part, is TGTGCCAGCACCCCGGGACTGGGGGCTTAT.

In regard to this clone: Mouse names are used for the genes. The CDR3 end falls 4 residues outside the read, so it is completed with the germline J gene. The rearrangement joins TRBV13-3 to TRBJ2-5; 11 positions match TRBD2. The CDR3 loop spans 17 amino acids. CDR1 is NNHDY, CDR2 SYVADS, per germline. The trim removed 3 bases at V and 0 bases at J, leaving 6 bases unmatched. The CDR3 region is CASSAGLGGGNQDTQYF. CDR3 bases read: TGTGCCAGCAGTGCTGGACTGGGGGGAGGTAACCAAGAC.

This clone has a count of ten or more. Each gene name is a mouse one. The read halts 4 residues ahead of the CDR3 end, with the missing end drawn from the germline J gene. The chain couples TRBV16 to TRBJ2-5; weak D call: TRBD2 (6 bases). CDR1 SGHSA and CDR2 FRNQAP come from the germline V gene. The CDR3 is 12 amino acids. The DNA read from the CDR3 is TGTGCAAGCAGCTTGGGGGGAGAC. It encodes CASSLGGD. The full CDR3 protein reads CASSLGGDTQYF.

This clone has only a few counts. Genes and germline come from the mouse. Read sequence stops 4 residues before the CDR3 end, and the germline J gene provides the missing end. The rearrangement uses TRBV19 and TRBJ2-7, with 9 bases aligning to TRBD1. Germline loops: CDR1 FNHDT, CDR2 SITEND (reference sequence). The CDR3 has 14 amino acids. The CDR3 bases that were read are TGTGCCAGCAGTATAGGGGACAGGGAAGAT. Its translation is CASSIGDRED. The whole CDR3 reads CASSIGDREDEQYF.